This TCR beta chain was sequenced for a study of blood T cell repertoires in COVID-19. Study summary: Recovered Cohort 3 donors showed two negative PCRs, clearance, or symptom resolution. PBMCs, B-cell-depleted T cells, or T cells provided the cDNA or gDNA that made up the material.

Germline lookup yields CDR1 SGHAT and CDR2 FQNNGV. The CDR3 loop spans 16 amino acids. V shed 5 bases and J shed 3 bases, with 17 bases lying between them. As processed by the authors: It was from reference gene primer amplification that nucleated cell counts were estimated. Sequencing used immunoSEQ multiplex PCR; TCRdb keeps in-frame clones, though not all of them. Clonal size and the V and J genes are those of that table, whereas D and trimming came from the DNA. The sample has approximately 170,000 clones; 65% to 80% are singletons. Donors were grouped by their self-reported clinical history. Sequencing was carried out using PBMCs or T cells enriched from blood (not recorded which). The sequence came from a woman aged 70-85 years in a cohort exposed to, infected with or recovered from COVID-19 (not recorded which). The chain carries TRBV11-2 and TRBJ2-1; D is uncertain. The CDR3 sequence is CASSPQTVAFYNEQFF. For the CDR3, the DNA is TGTGCCAGCAGCCCGCAGACGGTAGCTTTCTACAATGAGCAGTTCTTC.